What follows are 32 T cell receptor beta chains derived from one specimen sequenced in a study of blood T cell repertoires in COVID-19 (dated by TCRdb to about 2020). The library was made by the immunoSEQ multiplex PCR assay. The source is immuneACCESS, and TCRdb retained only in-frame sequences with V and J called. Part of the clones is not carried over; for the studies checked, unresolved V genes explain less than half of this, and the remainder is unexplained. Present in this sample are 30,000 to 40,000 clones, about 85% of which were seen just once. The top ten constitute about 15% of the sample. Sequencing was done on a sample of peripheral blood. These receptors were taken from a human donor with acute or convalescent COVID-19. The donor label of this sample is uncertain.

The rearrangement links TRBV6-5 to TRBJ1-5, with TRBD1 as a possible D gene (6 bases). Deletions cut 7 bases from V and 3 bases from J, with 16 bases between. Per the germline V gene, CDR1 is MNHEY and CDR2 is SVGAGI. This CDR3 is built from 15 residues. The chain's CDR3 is CASKGRQAVNQPQHF. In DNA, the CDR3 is TGTGCCAGCAAAGGGAGACAGGCGGTCAATCAGCCCCAGCATTTT.

The DNA for the CDR3 is TGTGCCAGTAGTATAGCCGGGACAGCTCCTTCCTACGAGCAGTACTTC. The encoded protein is CASSIAGTAPSYEQYF. The rearrangement joins TRBV19 to TRBJ2-7; 7 bases fit TRBD1. The CDR3 loop spans 16 amino acids. CDR1 and CDR2 from the germline V gene are LNHDA and SQIVND (reference sequence). The V gene end was trimmed by 1 base and the J gene end by 1 base; junction bases not matched to a gene: 7.

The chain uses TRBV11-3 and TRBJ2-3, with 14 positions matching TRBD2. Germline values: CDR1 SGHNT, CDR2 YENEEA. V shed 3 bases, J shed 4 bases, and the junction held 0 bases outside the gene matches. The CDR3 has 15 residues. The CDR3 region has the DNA TGTGCCAGCAGCTTGACTAGCGGGGGGGCAGATACGCAGTATTTT. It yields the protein CASSLTSGGADTQYF.

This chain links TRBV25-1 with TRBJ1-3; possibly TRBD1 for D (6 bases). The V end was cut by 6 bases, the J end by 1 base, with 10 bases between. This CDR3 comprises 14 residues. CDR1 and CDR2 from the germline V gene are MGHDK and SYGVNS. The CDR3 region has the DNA TGTGCCAGCAGGGAAACAGGGTCTGGAAACACCATATATTTT. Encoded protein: CASRETGSGNTIYF. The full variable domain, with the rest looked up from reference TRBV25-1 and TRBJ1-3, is EADIYQTPRYLVIGTGKKITLECSQTMGHDKMYWYQQDPGMELHLIHYSYGVNSTEKGDLSSESTVSRIRTEHFPLTLESARPSHTSQYLCASRETGSGNTIYFGEGSWLTVV.

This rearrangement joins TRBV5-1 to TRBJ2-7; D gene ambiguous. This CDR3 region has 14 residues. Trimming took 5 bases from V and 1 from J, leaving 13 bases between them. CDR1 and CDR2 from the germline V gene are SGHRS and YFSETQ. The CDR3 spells CASSLADRSYEQYF. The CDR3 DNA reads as TGCGCCAGCAGTCTGGCAGATCGATCCTACGAGCAGTACTTC.

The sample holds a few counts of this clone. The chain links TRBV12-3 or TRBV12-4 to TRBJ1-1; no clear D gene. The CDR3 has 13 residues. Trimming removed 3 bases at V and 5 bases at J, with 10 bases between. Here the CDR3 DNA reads TGTGCCAGCAGTTTCGACTCCCGAACTGAAGCTTTCTTT. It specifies CASSFDSRTEAFF.

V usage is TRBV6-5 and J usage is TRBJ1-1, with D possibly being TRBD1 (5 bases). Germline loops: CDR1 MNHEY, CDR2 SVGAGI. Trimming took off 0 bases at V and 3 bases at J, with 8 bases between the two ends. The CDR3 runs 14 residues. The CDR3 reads CASSYSPRDTEAFF. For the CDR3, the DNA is TGTGCCAGCAGTTACTCCCCCAGGGACACTGAAGCTTTCTTT.

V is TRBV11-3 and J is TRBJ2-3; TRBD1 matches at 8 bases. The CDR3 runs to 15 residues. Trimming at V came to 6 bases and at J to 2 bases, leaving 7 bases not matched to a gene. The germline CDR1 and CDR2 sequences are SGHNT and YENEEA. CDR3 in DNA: TGTGCCAGCAGAGGACAGGGAATGACCACAGATACGCAGTATTTT. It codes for CASRGQGMTTDTQYF.

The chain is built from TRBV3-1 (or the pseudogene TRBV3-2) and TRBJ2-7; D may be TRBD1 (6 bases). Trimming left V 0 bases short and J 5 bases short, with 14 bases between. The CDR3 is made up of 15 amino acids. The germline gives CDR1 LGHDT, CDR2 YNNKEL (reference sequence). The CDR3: CASSQEGQGRHEQYF. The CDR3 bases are TGTGCCAGCAGCCAAGAAGGGCAGGGGAGACACGAGCAGTACTTC.

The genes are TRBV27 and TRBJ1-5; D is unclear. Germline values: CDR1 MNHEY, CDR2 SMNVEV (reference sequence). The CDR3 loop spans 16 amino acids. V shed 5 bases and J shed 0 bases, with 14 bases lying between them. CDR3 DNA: TGTGCCAGCAGTCCCTGGGTGGACTATAGCAATCAGCCCCAGCATTTT. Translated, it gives CASSPWVDYSNQPQHF.

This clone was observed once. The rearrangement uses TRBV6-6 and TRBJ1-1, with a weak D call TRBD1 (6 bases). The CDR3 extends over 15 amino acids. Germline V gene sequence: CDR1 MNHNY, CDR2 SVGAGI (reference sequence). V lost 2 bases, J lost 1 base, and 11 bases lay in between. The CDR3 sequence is CASSYGQGKNTEAFF. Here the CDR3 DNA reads TGTGCCAGCAGTTACGGGCAGGGGAAGAACACTGAAGCTTTCTTT.

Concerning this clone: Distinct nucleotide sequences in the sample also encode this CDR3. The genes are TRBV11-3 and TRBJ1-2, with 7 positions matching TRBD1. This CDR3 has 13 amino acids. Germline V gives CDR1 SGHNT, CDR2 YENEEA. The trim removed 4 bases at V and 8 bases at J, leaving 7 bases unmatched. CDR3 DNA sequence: TGTGCCAGCAGCTCAACAGGGGCGGGGGGCTACACCTTC. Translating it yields CASSSTGAGGYTF.

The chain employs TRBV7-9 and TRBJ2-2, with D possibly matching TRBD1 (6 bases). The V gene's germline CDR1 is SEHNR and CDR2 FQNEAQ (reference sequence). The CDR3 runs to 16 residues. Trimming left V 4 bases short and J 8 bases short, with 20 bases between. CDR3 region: CASSSTGSAVRGELFF. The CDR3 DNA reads TGTGCCAGCAGCTCTACAGGGTCGGCTGTTCGTGGGGAGCTGTTTTTT.

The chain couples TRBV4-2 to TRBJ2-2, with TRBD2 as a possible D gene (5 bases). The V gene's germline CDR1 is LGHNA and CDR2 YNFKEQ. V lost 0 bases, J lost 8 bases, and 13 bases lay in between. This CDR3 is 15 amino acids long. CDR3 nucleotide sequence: TGTGCCAGCAGCCAAGAGGAGTTAGGGAGAGGGGAGCTGTTTTTT. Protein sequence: CASSQEELGRGELFF.

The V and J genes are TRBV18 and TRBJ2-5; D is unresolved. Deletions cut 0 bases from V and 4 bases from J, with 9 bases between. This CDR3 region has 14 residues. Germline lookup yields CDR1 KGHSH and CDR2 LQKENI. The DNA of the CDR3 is TGTGCCAGCTCACCACCGGGCTTTGCAGAGACCCAGTACTTC. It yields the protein CASSPPGFAETQYF.

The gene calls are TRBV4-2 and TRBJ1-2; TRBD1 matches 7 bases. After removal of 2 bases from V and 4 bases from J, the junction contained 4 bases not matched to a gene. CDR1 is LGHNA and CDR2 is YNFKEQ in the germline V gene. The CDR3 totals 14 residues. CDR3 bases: TGTGCCAGCAGCCAACGGGACAGCACCTATGGCTACACCTTC. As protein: CASSQRDSTYGYTF.

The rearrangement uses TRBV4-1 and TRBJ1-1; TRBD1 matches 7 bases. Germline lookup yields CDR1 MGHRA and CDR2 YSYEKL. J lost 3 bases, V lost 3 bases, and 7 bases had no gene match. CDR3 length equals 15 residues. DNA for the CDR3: TGCGCCAGCAGCCATTCAGGGGGAACCCACACTGAAGCTTTCTTT. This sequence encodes CASSHSGGTHTEAFF.

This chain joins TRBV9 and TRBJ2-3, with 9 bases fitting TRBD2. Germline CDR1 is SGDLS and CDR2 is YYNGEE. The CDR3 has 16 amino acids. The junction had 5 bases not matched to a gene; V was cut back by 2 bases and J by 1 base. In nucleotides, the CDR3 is TGTGCCAGCAGCGTGAGAGCGGGGGGTGGCACAGATACGCAGTATTTT. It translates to CASSVRAGGGTDTQYF.

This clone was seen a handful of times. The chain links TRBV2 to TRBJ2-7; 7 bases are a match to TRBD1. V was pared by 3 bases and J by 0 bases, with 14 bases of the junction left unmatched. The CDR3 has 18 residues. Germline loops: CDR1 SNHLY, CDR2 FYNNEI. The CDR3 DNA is TGTGCCAGCAGTGAGGAGACAGGGTGGGCCTTACTCTCCTACGAGCAGTACTTC. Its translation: CASSEETGWALLSYEQYF. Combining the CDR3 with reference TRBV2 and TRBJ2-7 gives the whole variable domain EPEVTQTPSHQVTQMGQEVILRCVPISNHLYFYWYRQILGQKVEFLVSFYNNEISEKSEIFDDQFSVERPDGSNFTLKIRSTKLEDSAMYFCASSEETGWALLSYEQYFGPGTRLTVT.

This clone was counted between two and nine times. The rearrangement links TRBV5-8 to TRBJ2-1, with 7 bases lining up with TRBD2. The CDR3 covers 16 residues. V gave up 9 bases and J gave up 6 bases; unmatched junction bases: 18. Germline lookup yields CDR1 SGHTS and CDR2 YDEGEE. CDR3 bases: TGTGCCACCTACACCCGCGGGGCGGGAGAAGGCAATGAGCAGTTCTTC. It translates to CATYTRGAGEGNEQFF.

This chain's CDR3 is CASTMSWGGNSPLHF. The CDR3 bases are TGTGCCAGCACCATGTCATGGGGGGGGAATTCACCCCTCCACTTT. The chain joins TRBV2 to TRBJ1-6; TRBD1 might be the D (5 bases). Deletions cut 7 bases from V and 7 bases from J, with 17 bases between. Per the germline V gene, CDR1 is SNHLY and CDR2 is FYNNEI. There are 15 residues in the CDR3.

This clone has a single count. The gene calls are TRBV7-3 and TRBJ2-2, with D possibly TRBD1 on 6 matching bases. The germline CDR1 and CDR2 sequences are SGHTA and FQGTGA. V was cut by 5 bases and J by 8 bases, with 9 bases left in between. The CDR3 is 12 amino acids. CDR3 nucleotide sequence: TGTGCCAGCAGCGAAGACAGGGGGGAGCTGTTTTTT. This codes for CASSEDRGELFF.

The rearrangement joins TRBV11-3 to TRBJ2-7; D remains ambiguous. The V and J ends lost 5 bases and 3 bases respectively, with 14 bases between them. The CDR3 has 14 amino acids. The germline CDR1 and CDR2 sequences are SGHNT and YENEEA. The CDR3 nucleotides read TGTGCCAGCAGCCCTGACACCCAAGTCTACGAGCAGTACTTC. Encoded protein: CASSPDTQVYEQYF.

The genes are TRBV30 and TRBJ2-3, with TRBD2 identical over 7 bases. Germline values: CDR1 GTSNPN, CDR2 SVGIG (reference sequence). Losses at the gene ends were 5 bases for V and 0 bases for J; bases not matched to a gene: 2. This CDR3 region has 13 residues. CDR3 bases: TGTGCCTGGTGTAGCGGGAGCACAGATACGCAGTATTTT. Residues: CAWCSGSTDTQYF.

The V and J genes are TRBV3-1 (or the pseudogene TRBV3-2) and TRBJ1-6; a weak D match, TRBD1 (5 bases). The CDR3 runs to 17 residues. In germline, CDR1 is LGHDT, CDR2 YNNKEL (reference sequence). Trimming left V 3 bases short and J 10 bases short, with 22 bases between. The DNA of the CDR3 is TGTGCCAGCAGCCAGGGGACCTCCGGGAGTCCGAGGTCACCCCTCCACTTT. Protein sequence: CASSQGTSGSPRSPLHF.

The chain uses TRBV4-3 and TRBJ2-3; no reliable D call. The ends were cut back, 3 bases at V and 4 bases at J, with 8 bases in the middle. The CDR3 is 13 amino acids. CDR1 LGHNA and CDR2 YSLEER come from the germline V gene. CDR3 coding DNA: TGCGCCAGCAGCCATTCTCTATCAGATACGCAGTATTTT. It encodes CASSHSLSDTQYF.

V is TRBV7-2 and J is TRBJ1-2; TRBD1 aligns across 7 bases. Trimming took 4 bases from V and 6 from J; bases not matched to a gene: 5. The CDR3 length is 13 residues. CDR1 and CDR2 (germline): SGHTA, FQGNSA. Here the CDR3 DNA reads TGTGCCAGCAGCTCGGTGACAGGGAATGGCTACACCTTC. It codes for CASSSVTGNGYTF.

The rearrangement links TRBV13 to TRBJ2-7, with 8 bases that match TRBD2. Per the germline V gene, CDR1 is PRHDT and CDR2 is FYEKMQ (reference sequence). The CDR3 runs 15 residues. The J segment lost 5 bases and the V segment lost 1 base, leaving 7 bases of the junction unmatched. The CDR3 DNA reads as TGTGCCAGCAGCTTAGCGGGAGGGGCTCTCCACGAGCAGTACTTC. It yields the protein CASSLAGGALHEQYF.

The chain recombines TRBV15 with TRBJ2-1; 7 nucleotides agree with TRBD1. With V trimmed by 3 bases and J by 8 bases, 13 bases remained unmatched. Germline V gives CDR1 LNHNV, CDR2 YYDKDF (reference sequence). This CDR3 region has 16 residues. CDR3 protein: CATSRQQGPLRDEQFF. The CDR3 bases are TGTGCCACCAGCAGGCAACAGGGGCCCCTCCGGGATGAGCAGTTCTTC.

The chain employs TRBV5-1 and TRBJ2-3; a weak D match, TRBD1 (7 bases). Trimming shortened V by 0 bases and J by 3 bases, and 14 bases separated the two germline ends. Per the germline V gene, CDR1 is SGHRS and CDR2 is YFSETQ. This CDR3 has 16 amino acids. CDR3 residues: CASSLGIAGGTDTQYF. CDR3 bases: TGCGCCAGCAGCTTGGGCATCGCAGGGGGGACAGATACGCAGTATTTT.

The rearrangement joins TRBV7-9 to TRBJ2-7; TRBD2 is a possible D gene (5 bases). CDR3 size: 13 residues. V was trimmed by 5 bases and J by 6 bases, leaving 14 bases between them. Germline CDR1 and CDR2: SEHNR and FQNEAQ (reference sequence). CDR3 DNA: TGTGCCAGCAGCGCCGAGAGGGTCGGCGAGCAGTACTTC. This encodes CASSAERVGEQYF.

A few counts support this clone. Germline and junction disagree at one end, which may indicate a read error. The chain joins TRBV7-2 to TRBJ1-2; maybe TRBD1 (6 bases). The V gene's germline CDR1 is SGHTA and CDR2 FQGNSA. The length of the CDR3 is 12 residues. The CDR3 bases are TGTGCCAGCAGCTTAGAAAGGACAGTGGTCCGCTTC. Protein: CASSLERTVVRF. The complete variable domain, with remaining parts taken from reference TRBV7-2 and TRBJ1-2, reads GAGVSQSPSNKVTEKGKDVELRCDPISGHTALYWYRQSLGQGLEFLIYFQGNSAPDKSGLPSDRFSAERTGGSVSTLTIQRTQQEDSAVYLCASSLERTVVRFGSGTRLTVV.